This T cell receptor (beta chain) was documented in a study of CD8 T cells in ankylosing spondylitis. MiXCR was run by TCRdb on the 5' RACE reads, yielding one entry per CDR3 protein. The sample lists under 250,000 distinct CDR3 sequences; about 7% were seen once. Comment on this clonotype: Its specificity is not known. The germline gene is not matched at one end of the junction; a read error may be the cause.

The CDR3 consists of 11 residues. Germline V lookup: CDR1 MNHNY, CDR2 SVGAGI (reference sequence). Overall study findings and caveats: Roughly 8 highly homologous variants formed a TCR beta motif that appeared characteristic of ankylosing spondylitis blood. Reported data indicate significant enrichment of disease-linked clones within matched ankylosing spondylitis synovial fluid.

The sequence was collected from a male donor with ankylosing spondylitis. V gene TRBV6-6 combines with J gene TRBJ2-1; no reliable D call. The material sequenced was blood, either unsorted or a sorted T cell fraction (not recorded which). The CDR3 reads CASNSLGEQLF. The CDR3 nucleotides are TGTGCCAGCAATTCCCTCGGAGAGCAGCTCTTC.